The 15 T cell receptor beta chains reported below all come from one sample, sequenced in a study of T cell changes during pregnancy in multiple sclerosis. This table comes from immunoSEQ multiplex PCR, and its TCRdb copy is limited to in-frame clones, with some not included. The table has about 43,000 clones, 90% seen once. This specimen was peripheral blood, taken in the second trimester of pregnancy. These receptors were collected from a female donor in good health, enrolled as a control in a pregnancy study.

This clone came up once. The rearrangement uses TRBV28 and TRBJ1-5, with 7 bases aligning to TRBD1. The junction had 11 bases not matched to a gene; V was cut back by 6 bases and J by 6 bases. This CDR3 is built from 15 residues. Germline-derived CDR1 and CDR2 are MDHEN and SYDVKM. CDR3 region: CASRLLRDRPQPQHF. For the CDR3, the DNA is TGTGCCAGCAGACTCCTCCGGGACAGACCTCAGCCCCAGCATTTT.

The CDR3: CASSYSNRGRDQPQHF. CDR3 sequence (DNA): TGTGCCAGCAGTTACAGTAACAGGGGGCGTGATCAGCCCCAGCATTTT. The V gene is TRBV6-6, the J gene TRBJ1-5; 9 bases match TRBD1. The CDR3 spans 16 residues. Germline V lookup: CDR1 MNHNY, CDR2 SVGAGI (reference sequence). V lost 2 bases, J lost 5 bases, and 7 bases stayed unmatched.

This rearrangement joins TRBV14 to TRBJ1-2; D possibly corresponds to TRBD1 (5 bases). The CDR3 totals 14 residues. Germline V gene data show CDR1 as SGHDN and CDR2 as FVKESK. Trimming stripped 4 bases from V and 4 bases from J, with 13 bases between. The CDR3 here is CASSPIWGVYGYTF. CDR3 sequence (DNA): TGTGCCAGCAGCCCTATATGGGGGGTCTATGGCTACACCTTC.

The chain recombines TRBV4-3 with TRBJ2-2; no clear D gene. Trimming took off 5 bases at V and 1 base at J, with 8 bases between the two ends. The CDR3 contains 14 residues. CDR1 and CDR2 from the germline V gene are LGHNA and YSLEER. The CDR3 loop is CASSTRQNTGELFF. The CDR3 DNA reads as TGCGCCAGCAGCACTCGACAGAACACCGGGGAGCTGTTTTTT.

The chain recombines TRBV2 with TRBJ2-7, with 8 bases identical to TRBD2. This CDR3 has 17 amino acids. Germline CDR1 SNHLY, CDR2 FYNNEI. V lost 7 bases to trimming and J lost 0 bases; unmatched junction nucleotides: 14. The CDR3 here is CASIPPGGDKYSYEQYF. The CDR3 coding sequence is TGTGCCAGCATTCCCCCCGGGGGGGACAAATACTCCTACGAGCAGTACTTC.

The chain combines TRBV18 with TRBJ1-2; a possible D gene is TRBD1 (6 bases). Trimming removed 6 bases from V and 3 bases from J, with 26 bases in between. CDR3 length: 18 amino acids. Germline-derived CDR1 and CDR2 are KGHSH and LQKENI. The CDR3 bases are TGTGCCAGCTCTCTGAAAGTCACGCAGCGGGACACGGACTATGGCTACACCTTC. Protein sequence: CASSLKVTQRDTDYGYTF.

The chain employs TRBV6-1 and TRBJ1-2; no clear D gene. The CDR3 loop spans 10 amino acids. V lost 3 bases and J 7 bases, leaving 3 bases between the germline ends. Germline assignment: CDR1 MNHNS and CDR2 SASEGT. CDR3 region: CASSDSGYTF. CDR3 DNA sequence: TGTGCCAGCAGTGATAGTGGCTACACCTTC.

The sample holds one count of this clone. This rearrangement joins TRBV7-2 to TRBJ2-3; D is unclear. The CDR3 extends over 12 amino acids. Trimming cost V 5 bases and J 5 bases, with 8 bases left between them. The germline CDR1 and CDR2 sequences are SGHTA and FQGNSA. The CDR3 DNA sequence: TGTGCCAGCAGCACATCTAGAGATACGCAGTATTTT. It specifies CASSTSRDTQYF.

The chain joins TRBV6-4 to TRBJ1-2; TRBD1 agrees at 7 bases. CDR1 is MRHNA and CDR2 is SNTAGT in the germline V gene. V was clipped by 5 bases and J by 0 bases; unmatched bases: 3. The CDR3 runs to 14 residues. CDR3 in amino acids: CASSPGQPNYGYTF. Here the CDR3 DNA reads TGTGCCAGCAGTCCGGGACAGCCTAACTATGGCTACACCTTC.

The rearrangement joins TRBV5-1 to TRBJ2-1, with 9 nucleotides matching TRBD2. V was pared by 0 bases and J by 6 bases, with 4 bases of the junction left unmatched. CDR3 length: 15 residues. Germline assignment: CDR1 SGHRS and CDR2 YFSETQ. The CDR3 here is CASSLAVSGSNEQFF. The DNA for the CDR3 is TGCGCCAGCAGCTTGGCGGTTAGCGGGAGCAATGAGCAGTTCTTC.

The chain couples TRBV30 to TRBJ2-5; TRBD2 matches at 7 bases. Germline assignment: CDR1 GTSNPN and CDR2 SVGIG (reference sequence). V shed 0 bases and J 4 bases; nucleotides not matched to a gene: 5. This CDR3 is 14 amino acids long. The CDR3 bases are TGTGCCTGGAGTGTAATGGGGAGGGGAGAGACCCAGTACTTC. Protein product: CAWSVMGRGETQYF.

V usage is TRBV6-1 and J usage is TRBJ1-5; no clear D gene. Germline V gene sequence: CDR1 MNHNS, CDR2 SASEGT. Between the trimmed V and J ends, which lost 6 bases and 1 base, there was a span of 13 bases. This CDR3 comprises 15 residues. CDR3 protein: CASRVVGPSNQPQHF. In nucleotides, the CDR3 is TGTGCCAGCAGGGTCGTCGGTCCGAGCAATCAGCCCCAGCATTTT.

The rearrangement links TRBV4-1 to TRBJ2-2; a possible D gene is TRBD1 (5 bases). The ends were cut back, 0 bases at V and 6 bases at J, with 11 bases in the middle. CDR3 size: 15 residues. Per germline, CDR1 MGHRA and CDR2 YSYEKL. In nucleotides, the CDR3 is TGCGCCAGCAGCCAAGATGGACATCGGTCCGGGGAGCTGTTTTTT. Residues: CASSQDGHRSGELFF.

The DNA for the CDR3 is TGTGCCAGCAGTTTATTAACGGGGGGGAGCACAGATACGCAGTATTTT. It yields the protein CASSLLTGGSTDTQYF. The chain uses TRBV28 and TRBJ2-3; TRBD2 aligns across 8 bases. CDR1 and CDR2 from the germline V gene are MDHEN and SYDVKM. Trimming removed 1 base from V and 0 bases from J; junction bases left unmatched: 3. The CDR3 covers 16 residues.

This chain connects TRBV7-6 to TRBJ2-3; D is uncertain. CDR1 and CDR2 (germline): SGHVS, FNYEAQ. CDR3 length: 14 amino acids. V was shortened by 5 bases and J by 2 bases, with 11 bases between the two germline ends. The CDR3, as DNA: TGTGCCAGCAGCCTCCGTGTTAACACAGATACGCAGTATTTT. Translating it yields CASSLRVNTDTQYF.